The 23 T cell receptor beta chains presented below share a single source sample, sequenced in a study of pediatric ulcerative colitis. The method was immunoSEQ multiplex PCR; TCRdb's version includes in-frame clones alone and lacks a portion of them. The sample yields roughly 4,400 clones, around nine tenths seen once. Sequencing was carried out using blood. Receptor source: a boy between 5 and 17 years old who was a control in a study of pediatric ulcerative colitis.

V is TRBV4-1 and J is TRBJ2-1; 12 nucleotides agree with TRBD2. Trimming at V came to 4 bases and at J to 0 bases, leaving 16 bases not matched to a gene. The CDR3 is 21 residues long. CDR1 is MGHRA, CDR2 YSYEKL, per germline. CDR3 amino acids: CASSLQFLTSGSPSSYNEQFF. CDR3 in DNA: TGCGCCAGCAGCCTCCAGTTTTTGACTAGCGGGAGTCCCAGCTCCTACAATGAGCAGTTCTTC.

The chain is built from TRBV10-3 and TRBJ2-3, with 11 bases fitting TRBD2. The CDR3 spans 16 residues. Trimming removed 5 bases from V and 5 bases from J; junction bases left unmatched: 9. Germline loops: CDR1 ENHRY, CDR2 SYGVKD. CDR3 region: CAISRLAGTRGDTQYF. The CDR3 nucleotides are TGTGCCATCAGTCGACTAGCGGGAACAAGGGGAGATACGCAGTATTTT.

The chain carries TRBV28 and TRBJ2-1, with 7 positions matching TRBD2. The germline V gene has CDR1 MDHEN and CDR2 SYDVKM. The CDR3 loop spans 13 amino acids. Trimming removed 9 bases from V and 9 bases from J; junction bases left unmatched: 11. In DNA form, the CDR3 reads TGTGCCAGTGAGCGGGACGGGGTTAGTGAGCAGTTCTTC. Translated: CASERDGVSEQFF.

The chain uses TRBV10-3 and TRBJ2-1; TRBD2 matches at 8 bases. Trimming took 6 bases from V and 6 from J; bases not matched to a gene: 10. This CDR3 contains 15 residues. Germline CDR1 ENHRY, CDR2 SYGVKD. The CDR3 sequence: CAIRPGTSAANEQFF. CDR3 bases: TGTGCCATCAGACCCGGGACTAGTGCGGCCAATGAGCAGTTCTTC.

The chain recombines TRBV19 with TRBJ1-2, with 11 positions matching TRBD1. Per the germline V gene, CDR1 is LNHDA and CDR2 is SQIVND (reference sequence). V trimming: 3 bases; J trimming: 3 bases; junction bases outside the gene matches: 6. This CDR3 region has 16 residues. The CDR3 spells CASSIFGQGADYGYTF. The DNA of the CDR3 is TGTGCCAGTAGTATCTTCGGACAGGGGGCTGACTATGGCTACACCTTC.

V is TRBV19 and J is TRBJ2-3; 8 bases agree with TRBD2. This CDR3 contains 15 residues. V lost 1 base, J lost 3 bases, and 3 bases stayed unmatched. From germline, CDR1 is LNHDA and CDR2 SQIVND (reference sequence). The CDR3 DNA sequence: TGTGCCAGTAGTATAGGACTAGCGTGGACAGATACGCAGTATTTT. Its translation is CASSIGLAWTDTQYF.

The gene calls are TRBV5-4 and TRBJ2-2, with 7 bases lining up with TRBD1. The CDR3 spans 15 residues. CDR1 and CDR2 from the germline V gene are SGHNT and YYREEE (reference sequence). J lost 0 bases, V lost 4 bases, and 3 bases had no gene match. CDR3 loop: CASSRTGPNTGELFF. The CDR3 coding sequence is TGTGCCAGCAGCAGGACAGGACCGAACACCGGGGAGCTGTTTTTT.

The chain recombines TRBV6-1 with TRBJ1-2; D may be TRBD1 (5 bases). V dropped 10 bases and J dropped 8 bases, with 17 bases sitting between them. CDR3 length: 12 residues. The germline CDR1 and CDR2 sequences are MNHNS and SASEGT. The CDR3, as DNA: TGTGCCATCTACCAGCCGGGACGCGGCTACACCTTC. Its protein product is CAIYQPGRGYTF.

The V call is TRBV2, the J call TRBJ2-6, with D unresolved. The CDR3 loop spans 16 amino acids. Trimming took off 6 bases at V and 0 bases at J, with 12 bases between the two ends. Germline V lookup: CDR1 SNHLY, CDR2 FYNNEI. The CDR3 sequence is CASSLDIDSGANVLTF. CDR3 in DNA: TGTGCCAGCAGCTTGGATATTGACTCTGGGGCCAACGTCCTGACTTTC.

The rearrangement uses TRBV5-4 and TRBJ1-2; 10 nucleotides agree with TRBD1. Germline V lookup: CDR1 SGHNT, CDR2 YYREEE (reference sequence). CDR3 length: 14 amino acids. The J segment lost 3 bases and the V segment lost 4 bases, leaving 3 bases of the junction unmatched. The CDR3 DNA follows: TGTGCCAGCAGCACGGACAGGGGGGACTATGGCTACACCTTC. Its translation is CASSTDRGDYGYTF.

The CDR3 DNA is TGTGCCAGCAGTTCTTCCCTGAGCCCCCATGGCTACACCTTC. Amino acids: CASSSSLSPHGYTF. The rearrangement uses TRBV28 and TRBJ1-2; no clear D gene. There are 14 residues in the CDR3. Germline V gene lookup returns CDR1 MDHEN and CDR2 SYDVKM. The ends were cut back, 4 bases at V and 6 bases at J, with 15 bases in the middle.

The J gene is TRBJ1-4, the V gene TRBV19, with D perhaps TRBD1 (5 bases). CDR1 is LNHDA, CDR2 SQIVND, per germline (reference sequence). This CDR3 spans 15 amino acids. V was trimmed by 5 bases and J by 4 bases, leaving 14 bases between them. This chain's CDR3 is CASSVGTGNNEKLFF. CDR3 in DNA: TGTGCCAGTAGTGTAGGGACGGGAAATAATGAAAAACTGTTTTTT.

The chain carries TRBV29-1 and TRBJ1-2; D not certain. Germline CDR1 SQVTM, CDR2 ANQGSEA. Deletions cut 3 bases from V and 0 bases from J, with 8 bases between. The CDR3 is made up of 13 amino acids. This CDR3 is CSVDSLANYGYTF. The CDR3 DNA follows: TGCAGCGTTGACAGCTTAGCTAACTATGGCTACACCTTC.

V and J are TRBV28 and TRBJ2-7, with no clear D. Between the trimmed V and J ends, which lost 3 bases and 4 bases, there was a span of 4 bases. CDR1 MDHEN and CDR2 SYDVKM come from the germline V gene. The CDR3 loop spans 11 amino acids. Here the CDR3 reads CASSFQYEQYV. CDR3 DNA: TGTGCCAGCAGTTTTCAGTACGAGCAGTACGTC.

The chain employs TRBV30 and TRBJ1-2; no clear D. There are 15 residues in the CDR3. Germline V gene sequence: CDR1 GTSNPN, CDR2 SVGIG (reference sequence). With 3 bases removed from V and 0 bases from J, the gap between germline ends came to 14 bases. This CDR3 reads CAWRGRFGPNYGYTF. The CDR3 nucleotides read TGTGCCTGGAGAGGTCGATTCGGGCCTAACTATGGCTACACCTTC.

This chain uses TRBV19 with TRBJ1-4, with a possible D match to TRBD1 (6 bases). The CDR3 extends over 12 amino acids. Trimming shortened V by 5 bases and J by 8 bases, and 9 bases separated the two germline ends. CDR1 LNHDA and CDR2 SQIVND come from the germline V gene (reference sequence). The CDR3 loop is CASSFTGEKLFF. CDR3 nucleotide sequence: TGTGCCAGTAGTTTCACAGGGGAAAAACTGTTTTTT.

This chain joins TRBV19 and TRBJ1-4; maybe TRBD1 (5 bases). Per germline, CDR1 LNHDA and CDR2 SQIVND (reference sequence). The CDR3 is 19 residues long. V was cut by 3 bases and J by 6 bases, with 26 bases left in between. In DNA form, the CDR3 reads TGTGCCAGTAGTATGGGATTGGGGGTTCTCCCCCTGTCTCATGAAAAACTGTTTTTT. Translating it yields CASSMGLGVLPLSHEKLFF.

The chain links TRBV14 to TRBJ2-3; D not certain. CDR3 size: 12 residues. The ends were cut back, 4 bases at V and 7 bases at J, with 9 bases in the middle. The germline gives CDR1 SGHDN, CDR2 FVKESK. CDR3 amino acids: CASSPLQYTQYF. The DNA of the CDR3 is TGTGCCAGCAGCCCTTTACAGTATACGCAGTATTTT. Based on the CDR3 plus reference TRBV14 and TRBJ2-3, the full variable domain is EAGVTQFPSHSVIEKGQTVTLRCDPISGHDNLYWYRRVMGKEIKFLLHFVKESKQDESGMPNNRFLAERTGGTYSTLKVQPAELEDSGVYFCASSPLQYTQYFGPGTRLTVL.

The genes are TRBV21-1 and TRBJ1-4; TRBD1 was called by the table and not checked on the DNA. TRBV21-1 is a pseudogene segment. This CDR3 contains 17 residues. The CDR3 here is CASSGDIVQVHNEKLFF. CDR3 DNA: TGTGCCAGCAGCGGGGACATAGTACAGGTGCATAATGAAAAACTGTTTTTT.

In nucleotides, the CDR3 is TGTGCCAGTAGTAAACTAGCGGGAGTCTCCAATGAGCAGTTCTTC. It codes for CASSKLAGVSNEQFF. This chain uses TRBV19 with TRBJ2-1, with 11 bases lining up with TRBD2. The CDR3 covers 15 residues. Germline CDR1 and CDR2: LNHDA and SQIVND (reference sequence). The V and J ends lost 4 bases and 6 bases, in that order; junction bases with no gene match: 5.

Regarding this clone: Other DNA sequences in the sample encode the same CDR3. The rearrangement links TRBV5-6 to TRBJ2-7, with 8 bases matching TRBD1. CDR1 and CDR2 from the germline V gene are SGHDT and YYEEEE. This CDR3 contains 14 residues. J gave up 7 bases and V 4 bases, and 10 bases lay outside the gene matches. The CDR3 DNA reads as TGTGCCAGCAGCCAACCCGACAGGGGTTGGGAGCAGTACGTC. It encodes CASSQPDRGWEQYV.

DNA for the CDR3: TGTGCCAGCAGTAGCCGGACAGGCACCTACAATGAGCAGTTCTTC. Translation: CASSSRTGTYNEQFF. This chain uses TRBV25-1 with TRBJ2-1; 7 nucleotides agree with TRBD1. Germline V gene data show CDR1 as MGHDK and CDR2 as SYGVNS. CDR3 length: 15 amino acids. V was pared by 5 bases and J by 2 bases, with 6 bases of the junction left unmatched.

The V and J genes are TRBV4-1 and TRBJ2-1; D is undetermined. V was clipped by 0 bases and J by 7 bases, with 7 bases between them. CDR1 is MGHRA and CDR2 is YSYEKL in the germline V gene. The CDR3 sequence is 13 residues long. CDR3 coding DNA: TGCGCCAGCAGCCAAGATGTCCGGAATGAGCAGTTCTTC. It encodes CASSQDVRNEQFF.